Listed below are T cell receptor beta chains from one sample, sequenced in a study of preoperative IRX-2 immunotherapy in early breast cancer. TCRdb's copy holds only in-frame clones and misses some; the assay was immunoSEQ multiplex PCR. The sample holds fewer than 25,000 clones, 70% to 90% seen once. The sequencing used tumor tissue, collected after IRX-2 immunotherapy. The receptors were sampled from a human donor with breast cancer. CDR3s include the opening cysteine and the closing phenylalanine or tryptophan. The order of the fields is D gene, clone size, J gene, V gene, CDR3 protein, CDR3 DNA. A D gene is named only where the DNA matches it firmly. Rows give clone size only sometimes, using once, few, many, or a class for an expanded clone.

TRBD1 . TRBJ2-2 TRBV5-4 CASTHRDRGRTGELFF TGTGCCAGCACTCACCGGGACAGGGGGCGCACCGGGGAGCTGTTTTTT
TRBD1 . TRBJ2-7 TRBV11-2 CASSLEDRYEQYF TGTGCCAGCAGCCTCGAGGACAGGTACGAGCAGTACTTC
. . TRBJ2-1 TRBV4-2 CASSQGGWGNEQFF TGTGCCAGCAGCCAAGGGGGGTGGGGCAATGAGCAGTTCTTC
. . TRBJ2-6 TRBV2 CASLGRRWGSGANVLTF TGTGCCAGCTTGGGACGTCGGTGGGGGAGTGGGGCCAACGTCCTGACTTTC
. . TRBJ1-6 TRBV14 CASSQEVHNSPLHF TGTGCCAGCAGCCAAGAGGTCCATAATTCACCCCTCCACTTT
. . TRBJ1-2 TRBV7-8 CASSPTALGYGYTF TGTGCCAGCAGCCCAACAGCCCTTGGCTATGGCTACACCTTC
. . TRBJ2-2 TRBV4-2 CASSQVSRGANTGELFF TGTGCCAGCAGCCAAGTTTCTAGGGGTGCGAACACCGGGGAGCTGTTTTTT
. once TRBJ2-3 TRBV5-1 CASSPPGADTQYF TGCGCCAGCAGCCCCCCAGGGGCGGATACGCAGTATTTT
TRBD1 . TRBJ2-6 TRBV6-1 CASSAPGQGFGANVLTF TGTGCCAGCAGTGCCCCGGGACAGGGCTTTGGGGCCAACGTCCTGACTTTC
. . TRBJ2-1 TRBV9 CASSVEGGTYNEQFF TGTGCCAGCAGCGTAGAGGGTGGGACCTACAATGAGCAGTTCTTC
TRBD1 . TRBJ1-2 TRBV4-1 CASSPFTGTGGHGYTF TGCGCCAGCAGCCCTTTCACCGGGACAGGGGGACATGGCTACACCTTC
TRBD2 . TRBJ2-3 TRBV9 CASSLGLAGGITDTQYF TGTGCCAGCAGCCTCGGACTAGCGGGGGGGATCACAGATACGCAGTATTTT